The 30 T cell receptor beta chains in this list originate from one sample, sequenced in a study of T cells in Graves' hyperthyroidism and ophthalmopathy. RNA transcripts gave rise to amplified TCR beta CDR3 regions. Primed by the HTBI set, a first-round RT-PCR was run on the TCR CDR3. MiXCR was run by TCRdb on the multiplex PCR reads, yielding one entry per CDR3 protein. In the table there are approximately 250,000 distinct CDR3 sequences, 24% of which are singletons. Sequenced sample: blood. The receptors derive from a woman aged 40 to 49 with Graves' ophthalmopathy.

In its sample, this clonotype was seen many times. This chain links TRBV2 with TRBJ2-3, with D possibly being TRBD1 (6 bases). CDR3 length: 15 amino acids. The germline V gene encodes CDR1 SNHLY and CDR2 FYNNEI. With 8 bases removed from V and 4 bases from J, the gap between germline ends came to 19 bases. This CDR3 is CASGVLGGRADTQYF. In nucleotides, the CDR3 is TGTGCCAGCGGAGTGTTAGGGGGACGGGCAGATACGCAGTATTTT.

This clonotype was observed at least ten times. V usage is TRBV11-2 and J usage is TRBJ2-3; D is perhaps TRBD2 (5 bases). Germline V gene data show CDR1 as SGHAT and CDR2 as FQNNGV. Trimming cost V 5 bases and J 2 bases, with 14 bases left between them. This CDR3 is built from 15 residues. CDR3 nucleotide sequence: TGTGCCAGCAGCGAGGGTCTAGCTGTCACAGATACGCAGTATTTT. It yields the protein CASSEGLAVTDTQYF. The full variable domain, its missing parts supplied by reference TRBV11-2 and TRBJ2-3, is EAGVAQSPRYKIIEKRQSVAFWCNPISGHATLYWYQQILGQGPKLLIQFQNNGVVDDSQLPKDRFSAERLKGVDSTLKIQPAKLEDSAVYLCASSEGLAVTDTQYFGPGTRLTVL.

Many counts were recorded for this clonotype. The V and J genes are TRBV28 and TRBJ2-5, with D possibly matching TRBD2 (6 bases). The CDR3 length is 16 residues. Germline assignment: CDR1 MDHEN and CDR2 SYDVKM. Deletions cut 0 bases from V and 2 bases from J, with 13 bases between. The CDR3 reads CASSLWTGEGQETQYF. The CDR3, as DNA: TGTGCCAGCAGTTTATGGACGGGAGAAGGACAAGAGACCCAGTACTTC. The full variable domain, rest sourced from reference TRBV28 and TRBJ2-5, is DVKVTQSSRYLVKRTGEKVFLECVQDMDHENMFWYRQDPGLGLRLIYFSYDVKMKEKGDIPEGYSVSREKKERFSLILESASTNQTSMYLCASSLWTGEGQETQYFGPGTRLLVL.

The genes are TRBV11-1 and TRBJ1-2, with TRBD1 as a possible D gene (5 bases). CDR1 SGHAT and CDR2 FQDESV come from the germline V gene (reference sequence). V was trimmed by 8 bases and J by 0 bases, leaving 19 bases between them. The CDR3 is 16 amino acids. The CDR3 DNA is TGTGCCAGCGGCCCCCTAGGGGACGCAGCTAACTATGGCTACACCTTC. This encodes CASGPLGDAANYGYTF.

The chain is built from TRBV13 and TRBJ2-7; possible D gene TRBD1, 5 bases. Germline V gene sequence: CDR1 PRHDT, CDR2 FYEKMQ (reference sequence). CDR3 length: 13 residues. Deletions cut 2 bases from V and 6 bases from J, with 11 bases between. The CDR3 DNA is TGTGCCAGCAGCTTACGGTCAGGGCCCGAGCAGTACTTC. Its translation: CASSLRSGPEQYF. The full variable domain, in which reference TRBV13 and TRBJ2-7 provide the parts outside the CDR3, is AAGVIQSPRHLIKEKRETATLKCYPIPRHDTVYWYQQGPGQDPQFLISFYEKMQSDKGSIPDRFSAQQFSDYHSELNMSSLELGDSALYFCASSLRSGPEQYFGPGTRLTVT.

There are many counts of this clonotype. V is TRBV30 and J is TRBJ1-2, with D possibly matching TRBD1 (6 bases). Germline CDR1 GTSNPN, CDR2 SVGIG (reference sequence). This CDR3 region has 14 residues. Deletions cut 0 bases from V and 6 bases from J, with 14 bases between. The CDR3 loop reads CAWSVLPGENGYTF. CDR3 nucleotide sequence: TGTGCCTGGAGTGTATTGCCAGGGGAAAATGGCTACACCTTC.

This chain uses TRBV6-5 with TRBJ2-2, with TRBD1 matching 8 bases. Trimming removed 4 bases from V and 5 bases from J; junction bases left unmatched: 6. The CDR3 loop spans 15 amino acids. The germline V gene has CDR1 MNHEY and CDR2 SVGAGI. The CDR3 region is CASSSRTGRTGELFF. CDR3 sequence (DNA): TGTGCCAGCAGTTCCCGGACAGGGCGAACCGGGGAGCTGTTTTTT.

At least ten counts were recorded for this clonotype. The chain couples TRBV6-5 to TRBJ1-3, with D unclear. V dropped 8 bases and J dropped 2 bases, with 16 bases sitting between them. Per germline, CDR1 MNHEY and CDR2 SVGAGI. The CDR3 is 15 residues long. The CDR3 DNA reads as TGTGCCAGCCGATCCCAGGCCGGGGCTGGAAACACCATATATTTT. Translating it yields CASRSQAGAGNTIYF.

There are many counts of this clonotype. The chain links TRBV28 to TRBJ1-1; D is possibly TRBD1 (6 bases). This CDR3 has 15 amino acids. Germline CDR1 is MDHEN and CDR2 is SYDVKM. V was cut by 4 bases and J by 3 bases, with 15 bases left in between. The CDR3 nucleotides are TGTGCCAGCAGTTCCCCGGGACATCCGGACACTGAAGCTTTCTTT. Amino acids: CASSSPGHPDTEAFF.

This clonotype was picked up many times. A much more abundant neighbour one base away suggests this may be a read error. V is TRBV13 and J is TRBJ2-4; 11 bases map to TRBD2. This CDR3 is 15 amino acids long. Losses at the gene ends were 2 bases for V and 8 bases for J; bases not matched to a gene: 5. CDR1 is PRHDT, CDR2 FYEKMQ, per germline (reference sequence). In DNA form, the CDR3 reads TGTGCCAGCAGCTTAACTAGCGGGAGCGATCACATTCAGTACTTC. Protein sequence: CASSLTSGSDHIQYF.

This clonotype was counted at least ten times. The J gene is TRBJ2-7, the V gene TRBV4-2; 7 bases align to TRBD1. Looked up from germline, CDR1 is LGHNA and CDR2 is YNFKEQ. The CDR3 is made up of 13 amino acids. V gave up 3 bases and J gave up 7 bases; unmatched junction bases: 6. CDR3 loop: CASSHLTGREQYF. Here the CDR3 DNA reads TGTGCCAGCAGCCACCTGACAGGGCGGGAGCAGTACTTC.

The rearrangement uses TRBV28 and TRBJ2-5; D is undetermined. In germline, CDR1 is MDHEN, CDR2 SYDVKM. CDR3 length equals 14 residues. Trimming shortened V by 8 bases and J by 5 bases, and 18 bases separated the two germline ends. For the CDR3, the DNA is TGTGCCAGCGGCCTTTGGTTCGCCGGGGAGACCCAGTACTTC. Its protein is CASGLWFAGETQYF.

Only a few counts were recorded for this clonotype. Possible read error: a much larger clone is one base away. The chain has TRBV29-1 and TRBJ2-2; D is unclear. V was pared by 4 bases and J by 4 bases, with 1 base between. Per germline, CDR1 SQVTM and CDR2 ANQGSEA. The CDR3 extends over 10 amino acids. Here the CDR3 reads CSVATGELFF. In DNA, the CDR3 is TGCAGCGTTGCCACCGGGGAGCTGTTTTTT.

There are many counts of this clonotype. The rearrangement links TRBV28 to TRBJ2-4, with 7 bases aligning to TRBD1. J was trimmed by 1 base and V by 5 bases; bases with no gene match: 14. Germline V gives CDR1 MDHEN, CDR2 SYDVKM. This CDR3 is built from 18 residues. CDR3 in amino acids: CASSPLGGPDRAKNIQYF. CDR3 DNA sequence: TGTGCCAGCAGTCCGCTCGGTGGACCGGACAGGGCCAAAAACATTCAGTACTTC.

This clonotype has just a few counts. This chain joins TRBV12-3 or TRBV12-4 and TRBJ1-1; no clear D. This CDR3 contains 11 residues. V dropped 3 bases and J dropped 7 bases, with 6 bases sitting between them. DNA for the CDR3: TGTGCCAGCAGTTTCTCTGGTGAAGCTTTCTTT. Translating it yields CASSFSGEAFF.

With respect to this clonotype: This clone may be a read error of a much larger clone one base away. The chain joins TRBV28 to TRBJ2-5; D possibly corresponds to TRBD2 (7 bases). The germline V gene encodes CDR1 MDHEN and CDR2 SYDVKM. The CDR3 loop spans 14 amino acids. V was clipped by 5 bases and J by 4 bases, with 14 bases between them. CDR3 sequence (DNA): TGTGCCAGCAGTGCACAGGGAGGGCCAGAGACCCAGTACTTC. Amino acid sequence: CASSAQGGPETQYF.

This clonotype was seen at least ten times. The rearrangement links TRBV5-8 to TRBJ1-3; no reliable D call. Germline loops: CDR1 SGHTS, CDR2 YDEGEE. Trimming pared 0 bases from V and 11 bases from J, leaving 9 bases between. The CDR3 is 12 residues long. The CDR3: CASSLDRRSIYF. In nucleotides, the CDR3 is TGTGCCAGCAGCTTGGATAGGAGGTCCATATATTTT.

The chain employs TRBV12-3 or TRBV12-4 and TRBJ1-2; D remains ambiguous. Trimming removed 5 bases from V and 4 bases from J, with 17 bases in between. CDR3 length: 15 residues. The CDR3 spells CASSPRGRSPYGYTF. The CDR3 DNA sequence: TGTGCCAGCAGTCCTCGTGGCAGGTCTCCCTATGGCTACACCTTC.

This clonotype was found many times. J is TRBJ1-1 and V is TRBV6-4, with D uncertain. V was trimmed by 5 bases and J by 1 base, leaving 8 bases between them. The CDR3 length is 13 residues. Germline V gene data show CDR1 as MRHNA and CDR2 as SNTAGT. The CDR3 nucleotides are TGTGCCAGCAGTCCTTCGGCGAACACTGAAGCTTTCTTT. It is translated as CASSPSANTEAFF.

A note on this clonotype: A clone one base away is much larger, so this may be a read error. The chain is built from TRBV6-4 and TRBJ1-6; the D gene is possibly TRBD1 (6 bases). The germline gives CDR1 MRHNA, CDR2 SNTAGT. Trimming took 3 bases from V and 11 from J, leaving 17 bases between them. This CDR3 region has 15 residues. The CDR3 DNA follows: TGTGCCAGCAGTGAATGGGTGGGGGCGTCGGCACCCCTCCACTTT. Its protein is CASSEWVGASAPLHF.

The chain is built from TRBV12-3 or TRBV12-4 and TRBJ1-1; D is uncertain. This CDR3 is 10 amino acids long. Trimming removed 10 bases at V and 6 bases at J, with 9 bases between. The CDR3, as DNA: TGTGCCACCTCGACGTCTGAAGCTTTCTTT. It yields the protein CATSTSEAFF.

The CDR3 nucleotides read TGTGCCAGCAGCTTTGACGTAGCCGCGGGAGTCTACGAGCAGTACTTC. Encoded protein: CASSFDVAAGVYEQYF. The chain joins TRBV6-2 or TRBV6-3 to TRBJ2-7; 7 bases are shared with TRBD2. Trimming at V came to 6 bases and at J to 3 bases, leaving 14 bases not matched to a gene. The CDR3 sequence is 16 residues long. CDR1 and CDR2 (germline): MNHEY, SVGEGT.

This clonotype was counted a few times. The chain couples TRBV3-1 to TRBJ1-1; D is undetermined. Between the trimmed V and J ends, which lost 1 base and 9 bases, there was a span of 9 bases. This CDR3 has 12 amino acids. Germline V gene sequence: CDR1 LGHDT, CDR2 YNNKEL (reference sequence). CDR3 nucleotide sequence: TGTGCCAGCAGCCAAGCCGGGAATAAAGCTTTCTTT. This codes for CASSQAGNKAFF.

The chain has TRBV28 and TRBJ2-7; 8 positions match TRBD2. This CDR3 is built from 18 residues. Per the germline V gene, CDR1 is MDHEN and CDR2 is SYDVKM. V dropped 6 bases and J dropped 0; count of bases not matched to a gene: 16. The CDR3 nucleotides are TGTGCCAGCAGCCTCAGGCGGGGGGCCCCCAAAAGCTCCTACGAGCAGTACTTC. Amino acid sequence: CASSLRRGAPKSSYEQYF.

This clonotype was observed many times. V gene TRBV5-1 combines with J gene TRBJ2-5; D is perhaps TRBD2 (6 bases). In germline, CDR1 is SGHRS, CDR2 YFSETQ. This CDR3 has 14 amino acids. V was cut by 4 bases and J by 4 bases, with 14 bases left in between. The CDR3 loop is CASSATSRAETQYF. The DNA for the CDR3 is TGCGCCAGCAGCGCCACTAGCAGGGCAGAGACCCAGTACTTC.

At least ten counts were recorded for this clonotype. This rearrangement joins TRBV5-1 to TRBJ2-7; 14 bases align to TRBD2. Trimming at V came to 4 bases and at J to 0 bases, leaving 6 bases not matched to a gene. The CDR3 totals 17 residues. Germline V CDR1 and CDR2: SGHRS, YFSETQ. This CDR3 is CASSPGLAGGISYEQYF. The CDR3 nucleotides are TGCGCCAGCAGCCCAGGACTAGCGGGAGGTATCTCCTACGAGCAGTACTTC.

The table lists this clonotype with many counts. The V call is TRBV11-2, the J call TRBJ1-1, with D uncertain. This CDR3 has 14 residues. Germline-derived CDR1 and CDR2 are SGHAT and FQNNGV. Trimming removed 0 bases from V and 4 bases from J, with 9 bases in between. CDR3 sequence (DNA): TGTGCCAGCAGCTTAGATCTGGGCAGCACTGAAGCTTTCTTT. It is translated as CASSLDLGSTEAFF.

This clonotype was observed many times. The rearrangement links TRBV11-1 to TRBJ2-7, with 10 bases identical to TRBD2. Germline assignment: CDR1 SGHAT and CDR2 FQDESV (reference sequence). The CDR3 is 14 residues long. V was pared by 5 bases and J by 7 bases, with 8 bases of the junction left unmatched. CDR3 DNA sequence: TGTGCCAGCAGCACCGGACTAGCGGTCTTGGAGCAGTACTTC. It specifies CASSTGLAVLEQYF. Together with reference TRBV11-1 and TRBJ2-7, the CDR3 gives the full variable domain: EAEVAQSPRYKITEKSQAVAFWCDPISGHATLYWYRQILGQGPELLVQFQDESVVDDSQLPKDRFSAERLKGVDSTLKIQPAELGDSAMYLCASSTGLAVLEQYFGPGTRLTVT.

J is TRBJ1-1 and V is TRBV12-3 or TRBV12-4, with D possibly TRBD1 on 5 matching bases. There are 11 residues in the CDR3. The V end lost 6 bases, the J end lost 11 bases, and 13 bases lay between the germline ends. CDR3 in amino acids: CASRSQGAAFF. In DNA, the CDR3 is TGTGCCAGCAGATCTCAGGGTGCGGCTTTCTTT.

V and J are TRBV12-3 or TRBV12-4 and TRBJ2-5; perhaps D is TRBD1 or TRBD2 (5 bases each). The CDR3 has 16 amino acids. Between the trimmed V and J ends, which lost 4 bases and 2 bases, there was a span of 17 bases. Written as DNA, the CDR3 is TGTGCCAGCAGTTATTGGGGGTCAGGAAGACAAGAGACCCAGTACTTC. Translating it yields CASSYWGSGRQETQYF.